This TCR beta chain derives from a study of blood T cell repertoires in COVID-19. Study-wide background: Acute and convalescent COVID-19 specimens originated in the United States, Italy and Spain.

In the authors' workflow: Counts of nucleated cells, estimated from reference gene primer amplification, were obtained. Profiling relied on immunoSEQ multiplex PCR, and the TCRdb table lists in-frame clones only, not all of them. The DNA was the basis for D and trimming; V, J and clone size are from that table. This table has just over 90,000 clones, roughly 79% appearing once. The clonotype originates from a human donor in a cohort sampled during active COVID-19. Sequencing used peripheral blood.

The CDR3 spells CASSQSRGGGANVLTF. In DNA, the CDR3 is TGTGCCAGCAGTCAGAGCAGGGGTGGAGGGGCCAACGTCCTGACTTTC. V usage is TRBV28 and J usage is TRBJ2-6; tentative D call: TRBD1 (6 bases). The length of the CDR3 is 16 residues. V was clipped by 5 bases and J by 4 bases, with 15 bases between them. Germline CDR1 reads MDHEN; CDR2 reads SYDVKM.